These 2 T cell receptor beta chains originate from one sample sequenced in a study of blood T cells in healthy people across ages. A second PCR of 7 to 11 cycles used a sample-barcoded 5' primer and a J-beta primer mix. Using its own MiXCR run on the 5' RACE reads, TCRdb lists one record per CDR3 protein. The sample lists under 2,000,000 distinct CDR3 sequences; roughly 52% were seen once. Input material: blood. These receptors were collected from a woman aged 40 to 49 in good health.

CDR3 DNA: TGTGCCAGCACCGACCCGACGGTCCGGGCGACTAATGAAAAACTGTTTTTT. Its protein is CASTDPTVRATNEKLFF. V is TRBV7-2 and J is TRBJ1-4; D gene ambiguous. CDR3 length: 17 amino acids. V lost 7 bases and J 2 bases, leaving 20 bases between the germline ends. Germline V gene sequence: CDR1 SGHTA, CDR2 FQGNSA.

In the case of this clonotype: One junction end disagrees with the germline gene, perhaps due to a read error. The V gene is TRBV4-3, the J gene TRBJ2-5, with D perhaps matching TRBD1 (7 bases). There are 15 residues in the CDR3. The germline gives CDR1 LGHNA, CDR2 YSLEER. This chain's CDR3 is CASSQVEGAEEAQYF. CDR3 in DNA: TGCGCCAGCAGCCAAGTGGAGGGGGCGGAAGAGGCCCAGTACTTC.